This TCR beta chain was sequenced during a study of CD8 T cells in ankylosing spondylitis. Quantitative 5'-RACE was performed with molecular barcodes, and it yielded the TCR beta libraries. TCRdb processed the 5' RACE reads anew with MiXCR; each CDR3 protein has one entry. The top ten clones hold over 25% of a sample with 270,000 or so distinct CDR3 sequences, 18% of them seen once. V gave up 6 bases and J gave up 0 bases; unmatched junction bases: 3. In germline, CDR1 is MNHEY, CDR2 SMNVEV (reference sequence). CDR3 length: 14 amino acids. Study conclusions and caveats: Reported data indicate significant enrichment of disease-linked clones within matched ankylosing spondylitis synovial fluid. Disease-linked clones displayed a CD8+ phenotype and appeared relatively rarely in peripheral blood. A motif in TCR beta, a set of under 10 highly homologous variants, appeared characteristic of ankylosing spondylitis blood.

The table lists this clonotype with a few counts. Its antigen is not known. Specimen: blood, either unsorted or a sorted T cell fraction (not recorded which). The chain employs TRBV27 and TRBJ2-7, with TRBD2 matching over 9 bases. The receptor's source is a male donor with ankylosing spondylitis or in good health (not recorded which). CDR3 coding DNA: TGTGCCAGCAGCTGGACTAGCGCCTCCTACGAGCAGTACTTC. As protein: CASSWTSASYEQYF.